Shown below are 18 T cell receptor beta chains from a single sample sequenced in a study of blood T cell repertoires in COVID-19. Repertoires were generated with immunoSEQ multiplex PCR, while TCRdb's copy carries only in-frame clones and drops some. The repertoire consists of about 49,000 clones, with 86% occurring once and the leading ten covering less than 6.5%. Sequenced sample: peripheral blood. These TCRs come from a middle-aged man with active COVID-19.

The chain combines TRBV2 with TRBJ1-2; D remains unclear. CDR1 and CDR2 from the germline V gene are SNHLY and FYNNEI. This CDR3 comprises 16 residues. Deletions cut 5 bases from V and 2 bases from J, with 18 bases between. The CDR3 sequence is CASSYSTESPNYGYTF. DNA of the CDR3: TGTGCCAGCAGTTACTCAACAGAAAGCCCCAACTATGGCTACACCTTC.

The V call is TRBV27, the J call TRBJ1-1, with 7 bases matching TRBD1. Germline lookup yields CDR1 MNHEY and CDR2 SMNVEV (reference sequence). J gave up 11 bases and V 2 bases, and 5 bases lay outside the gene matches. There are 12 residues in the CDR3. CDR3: CASSLRQGRAFF. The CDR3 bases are TGTGCCAGCAGTTTAAGACAGGGACGGGCTTTCTTT.

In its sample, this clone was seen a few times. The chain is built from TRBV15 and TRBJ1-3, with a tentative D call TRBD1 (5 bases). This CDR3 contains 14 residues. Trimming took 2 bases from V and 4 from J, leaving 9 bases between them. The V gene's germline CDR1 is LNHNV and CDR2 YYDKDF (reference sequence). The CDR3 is CATSRRTTGNTIYF. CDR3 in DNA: TGTGCCACCAGCAGACGGACAACAGGAAACACCATATATTTT. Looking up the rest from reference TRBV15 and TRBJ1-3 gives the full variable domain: DAMVIQNPRYQVTQFGKPVTLSCSQTLNHNVMYWYQQKSSQAPKLLFHYYDKDFNNEADTPDNFQSRRPNTSFCFLDIRSPGLGDTAMYLCATSRRTTGNTIYFGEGSWLTVV.

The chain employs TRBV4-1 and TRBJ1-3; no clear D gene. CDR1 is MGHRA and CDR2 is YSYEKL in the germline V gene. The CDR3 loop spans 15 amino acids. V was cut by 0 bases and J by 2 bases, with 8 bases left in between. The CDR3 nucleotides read TGCGCCAGCAGCCAAGATGCGTCGGCTGGAAACACCATATATTTT. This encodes CASSQDASAGNTIYF.

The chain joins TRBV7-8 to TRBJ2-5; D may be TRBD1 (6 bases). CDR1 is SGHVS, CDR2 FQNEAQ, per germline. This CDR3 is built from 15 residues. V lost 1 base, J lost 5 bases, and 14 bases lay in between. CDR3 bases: TGTGCCAGCAGCTTAGAAGGGGGTATCGGGGAGACCCAGTACTTC. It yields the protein CASSLEGGIGETQYF.

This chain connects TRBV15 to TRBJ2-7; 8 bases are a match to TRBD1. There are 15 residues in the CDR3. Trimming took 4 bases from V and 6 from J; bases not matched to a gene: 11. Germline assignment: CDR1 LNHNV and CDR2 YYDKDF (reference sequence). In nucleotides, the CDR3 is TGTGCCACCAGCATCGAACAGGGGGGATGGGCCGAGCAGTACTTC. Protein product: CATSIEQGGWAEQYF.

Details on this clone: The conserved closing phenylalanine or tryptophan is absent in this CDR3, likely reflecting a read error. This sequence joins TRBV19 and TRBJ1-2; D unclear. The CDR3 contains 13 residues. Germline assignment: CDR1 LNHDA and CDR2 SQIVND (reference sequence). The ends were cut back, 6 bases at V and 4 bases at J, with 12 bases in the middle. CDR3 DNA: TGTGCCAGTAGGCCGACGGGAGTCTATGGCTACACCTCC. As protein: CASRPTGVYGYTS.

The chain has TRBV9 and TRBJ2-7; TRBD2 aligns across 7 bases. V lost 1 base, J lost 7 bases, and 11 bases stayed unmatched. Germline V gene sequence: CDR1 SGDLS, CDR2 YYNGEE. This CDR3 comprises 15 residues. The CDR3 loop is CASSVYPDGEGEQYF. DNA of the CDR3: TGTGCCAGCAGCGTATATCCCGACGGGGAGGGGGAGCAGTACTTC.

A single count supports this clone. The chain's CDR3 is CASSQTRLVSNEQFF. DNA of the CDR3: TGTGCCAGCAGCCAGACTAGATTAGTATCCAATGAGCAGTTCTTC. The chain couples TRBV3-1 (or the pseudogene TRBV3-2) to TRBJ2-1, with D possibly TRBD2 on 6 matching bases. Trimming shortened V by 3 bases and J by 6 bases, and 15 bases separated the two germline ends. There are 15 residues in the CDR3. Per the germline V gene, CDR1 is LGHDT and CDR2 is YNNKEL (reference sequence).

The CDR3 DNA reads as TGTGCCAGCAGCTTTATACAGAACACTGAAGCTTTCTTT. Residues: CASSFIQNTEAFF. The chain combines TRBV13 with TRBJ1-1; D unresolved. Deletions cut 3 bases from V and 1 base from J, with 6 bases between. Per the germline V gene, CDR1 is PRHDT and CDR2 is FYEKMQ (reference sequence). This CDR3 has 13 amino acids.

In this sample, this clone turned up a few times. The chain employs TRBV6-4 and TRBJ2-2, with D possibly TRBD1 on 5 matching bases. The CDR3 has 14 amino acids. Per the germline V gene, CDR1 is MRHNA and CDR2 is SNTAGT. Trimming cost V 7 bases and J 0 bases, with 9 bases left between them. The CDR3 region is CASKSGTNTGELFF. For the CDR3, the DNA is TGTGCCAGCAAGTCAGGGACGAACACCGGGGAGCTGTTTTTT.

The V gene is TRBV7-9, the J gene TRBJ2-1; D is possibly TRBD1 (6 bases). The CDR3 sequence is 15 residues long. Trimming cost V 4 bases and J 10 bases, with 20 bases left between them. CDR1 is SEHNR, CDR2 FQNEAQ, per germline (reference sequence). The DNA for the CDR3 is TGTGCCAGCAGCTCCACAGGGATAGCCGGTATCGAGCAGTTCTTC. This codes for CASSSTGIAGIEQFF.

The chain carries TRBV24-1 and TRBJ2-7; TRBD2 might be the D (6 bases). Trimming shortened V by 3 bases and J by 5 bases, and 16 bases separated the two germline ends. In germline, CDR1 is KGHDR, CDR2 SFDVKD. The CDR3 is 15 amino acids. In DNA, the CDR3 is TGTGCCACCAGTGATCCGGGCGCGGGGCCCAACGAGCAGTACTTC. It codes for CATSDPGAGPNEQYF.

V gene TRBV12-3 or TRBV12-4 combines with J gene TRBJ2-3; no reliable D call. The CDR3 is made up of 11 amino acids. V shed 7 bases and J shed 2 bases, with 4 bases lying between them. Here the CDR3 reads CASTYTDTQYF. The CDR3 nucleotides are TGTGCCAGCACTTACACAGATACGCAGTATTTT.

The DNA for the CDR3 is TGTGCCAGCAGCTACAGTCACTCTGGAAACACCATATATTTT. Amino acid sequence: CASSYSHSGNTIYF. The chain uses TRBV28 and TRBJ1-3; no firm D call. Germline CDR1 MDHEN, CDR2 SYDVKM. The CDR3 extends over 14 amino acids. Trimming pared 6 bases from V and 0 bases from J, leaving 9 bases between.

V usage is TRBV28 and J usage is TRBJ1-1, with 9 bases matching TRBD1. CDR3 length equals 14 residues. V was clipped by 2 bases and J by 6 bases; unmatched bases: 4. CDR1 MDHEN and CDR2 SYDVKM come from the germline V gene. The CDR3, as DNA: TGTGCCAGCAGTTTAATACAGGGGGCAGCTGAAGCTTTCTTT. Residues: CASSLIQGAAEAFF.

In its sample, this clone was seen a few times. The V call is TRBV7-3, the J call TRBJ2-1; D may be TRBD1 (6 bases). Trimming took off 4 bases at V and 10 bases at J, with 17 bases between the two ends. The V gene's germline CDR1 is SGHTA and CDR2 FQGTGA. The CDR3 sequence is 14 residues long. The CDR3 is CASSSDTRGFEQFF. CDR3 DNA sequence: TGTGCCAGCAGCTCGGACACCAGGGGATTCGAGCAGTTCTTC.

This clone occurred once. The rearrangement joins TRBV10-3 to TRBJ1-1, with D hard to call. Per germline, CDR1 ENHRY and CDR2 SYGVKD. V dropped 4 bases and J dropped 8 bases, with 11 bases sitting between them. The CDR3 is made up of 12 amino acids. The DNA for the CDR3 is TGTGCCATCAGTGTCCCGACCGGGGAAGCTTTCTTT. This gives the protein CAISVPTGEAFF.